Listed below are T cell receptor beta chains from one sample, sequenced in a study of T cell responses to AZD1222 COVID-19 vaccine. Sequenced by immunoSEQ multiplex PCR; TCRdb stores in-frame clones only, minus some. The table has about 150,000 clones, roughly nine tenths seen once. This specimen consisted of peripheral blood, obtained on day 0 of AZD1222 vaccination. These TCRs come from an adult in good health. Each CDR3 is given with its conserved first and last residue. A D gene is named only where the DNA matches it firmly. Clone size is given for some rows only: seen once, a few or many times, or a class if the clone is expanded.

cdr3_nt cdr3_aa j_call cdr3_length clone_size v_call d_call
TGTGCCAGCAGCGTAGGAGGGACAGGATTCTATGGCTACACCTTC CASSVGGTGFYGYTF TRBJ1-2 15 - TRBV9 TRBD1
TGTGCCAGCAGCCGGACAGGGCCCCCCGGGGAGCTGTTTTTT CASSRTGPPGELFF TRBJ2-2 14 few TRBV5-4 TRBD1
TGTGCCAGTAGCAGCGGGAGAGGGGATACGCAGTATTTT CASSSGRGDTQYF TRBJ2-3 13 - TRBV19 TRBD2
TGTGCCACCAGCAGAGAGCGTACCGGGGAGCTGTTTTTT CATSRERTGELFF TRBJ2-2 13 - TRBV15 -
TGTGCCAGCAGCTTGGTTCAGAGATATAATTCACCCCTCCACTTT CASSLVQRYNSPLHF TRBJ1-6 15 - TRBV5-6 -
TGTGCCAGCAGACGCGGACTAGCGGGAGCGGGGGAGCAGTACTTC CASRRGLAGAGEQYF TRBJ2-7 15 - TRBV6-5 TRBD2
TGTGCCAGTAGTATGGCAGATGAAAAACTGTTTTTT CASSMADEKLFF TRBJ1-4 12 - TRBV19 -
TGTGCCAGCAGCCAGTCGGCGGGGGGTACCTACGAGCAGTACTTC CASSQSAGGTYEQYF TRBJ2-7 15 - TRBV6-2/TRBV6-3 TRBD2
TGTGCCAGCAGTTTGGGACAGAGCTCCTATAATTCACCCCTCCACTTT CASSLGQSSYNSPLHF TRBJ1-6 16 - TRBV6-5 TRBD1
TGTGCCAGCAGCTTCGGGACTTACAATGAGCAGTTCTTC CASSFGTYNEQFF TRBJ2-1 13 - TRBV9 -
TGTGCCAGCAGCTTAGGGGGCGGGAGAGGGGAGACCCAGTACTTC CASSLGGGRGETQYF TRBJ2-5 15 - TRBV7-2 TRBD2
TGCGCCAGTATACTAGCGGGAGGGCCGTTGGCCACCGGGGAGCTGTTTTTT CASILAGGPLATGELFF TRBJ2-2 17 - TRBV5-1 TRBD2
TGTGCCACCTTGGTCACAGATACGCAGTATTTT CATLVTDTQYF TRBJ2-3 11 - TRBV6-1 -
TGTGCCAGCAGCACGGGGACTAGCGGCCTCTACAATGAGCAGTTCTTC CASSTGTSGLYNEQFF TRBJ2-1 16 - TRBV7-3 TRBD2
TGTGCCAGCAGCCGCGAGACCCAGTACTTC CASSRETQYF TRBJ2-5 10 once TRBV3-1/TRBV3-2 -
TGTGCCTGGAGTGCAGGGGGCACTGAAGCTTTCTTT CAWSAGGTEAFF TRBJ1-1 12 - TRBV30 TRBD1
TGCAGCGTTGGGACTTCAGAGGGGTGGGATACGCAGTATTTT CSVGTSEGWDTQYF TRBJ2-3 14 - TRBV29-1 -
TGTGCCAGCATGGGACCCACCCGGTACGAGCAGTACTTC CASMGPTRYEQYF TRBJ2-7 13 - TRBV6-5 -
TGTGCCAGCGGTCCCGGGACTAGCGGGAGGATCCTGACCTACGAGCAGTACTTC CASGPGTSGRILTYEQYF TRBJ2-7 18 - TRBV9 TRBD2
TGCAGCGTCGGCAATGGTGAAAAACTGTTTTTT CSVGNGEKLFF TRBJ1-4 11 - TRBV29-1 -
TGTGCCAGCACCCTGGGACGGCCCTATGGCTACACCTTC CASTLGRPYGYTF TRBJ1-2 13 - TRBV12-3/TRBV12-4 -
TGTGCCAGTAGTATACCTACTAGGAGCTCCTACAATGAGCAGTTCTTC CASSIPTRSSYNEQFF TRBJ2-1 16 - TRBV19 -
TGTGCCAGCAGACCCAGTACAACTAATGAAAAACTGTTTTTT CASRPSTTNEKLFF TRBJ1-4 14 - TRBV28 -
TGTGCCAGCAGTTCCTTGACAGTGCTCCGAGGTGGCTACACCTTC CASSSLTVLRGGYTF TRBJ1-2 15 - TRBV27 -
TGTGCCAGCAGCGGGTCGGGTGGGGGACCTGGAAACACCATATATTTT CASSGSGGGPGNTIYF TRBJ1-3 16 - TRBV9 -
TGTGCCAGCAGTATGGGGACGCGCCTGGAAGCTTTCTTT CASSMGTRLEAFF TRBJ1-1 13 - TRBV28 -
TGTGCCACCAAAAGACTAGCGGGAGTCTCCGGGGAGCTGTTTTTT CATKRLAGVSGELFF TRBJ2-2 15 - TRBV24-1 TRBD2
TGTGCCAGCAGTTACTCTTGGTCCTTGAACACTGAAGCTTTCTTT CASSYSWSLNTEAFF TRBJ1-1 15 - TRBV6-5 -
TGCGCCAGCAGTGAGTCTGACGGACTAACGCACGAGCAGTACTTC CASSESDGLTHEQYF TRBJ2-7 15 - TRBV10-1 -
TGTGCCAGCAGTTATAAAACGCTTAATTCACCCCTCCACTTT CASSYKTLNSPLHF TRBJ1-6 14 - TRBV6-5 -
TGTGCCAGCAGTTTTGGGTGGGCTAGCGCGTCCTACGAGCAGTACTTC CASSFGWASASYEQYF TRBJ2-7 16 - TRBV27 -
TGTGCCAGCAGCTTCGACGGACTAGCGGGAGAGAAGCAGTTCTTC CASSFDGLAGEKQFF TRBJ2-1 15 - TRBV7-2 TRBD2
TGTGCCAGCAGCTTAAGACAGGGTGAAGCTTTCTTT CASSLRQGEAFF TRBJ1-1 12 - TRBV11-3 TRBD1
TGTGCCAGCAGCGCGACAGGGGGCTTCCTTTTGCAAGAGACCCAGTACTTC CASSATGGFLLQETQYF TRBJ2-5 17 - TRBV19 TRBD1
TGTGCCAGCAGCATACTAGCGGGAGGTACCCAAGAGACCCAGTACTTC CASSILAGGTQETQYF TRBJ2-5 16 - TRBV7-6 TRBD2
TGTGCCAGCAGCTCACCCCTAGCGATCCGCAATGAGCAGTTCTTC CASSSPLAIRNEQFF TRBJ2-1 15 - TRBV7-2 -
TGTGCCGCCACTCCCGGGACAGGGGTCGGACAGCCCCAGCATTTT CAATPGTGVGQPQHF TRBJ1-5 15 - TRBV10-3 TRBD1
TGCGCCAGCAGCTTGGTCGCGGGAGCTACAGATACGCAGTATTTT CASSLVAGATDTQYF TRBJ2-3 15 - TRBV5-1 TRBD2
TGTGCCAGTATGAGGGGGCCGAGCACTGAAGCTTTCTTT CASMRGPSTEAFF TRBJ1-1 13 - TRBV19 TRBD1
TGCGCCAGCAGCCGCGGGACAGGAGACTCTGGAAACACCATATATTTT CASSRGTGDSGNTIYF TRBJ1-3 16 - TRBV5-1 TRBD1
TGTGCCAGCAGTTCTGAATTTAGCAATCAGCCCCAGCATTTT CASSSEFSNQPQHF TRBJ1-5 14 - TRBV2 -
TGTGCCAGCAGCTTAGACAGGGACGAGCAGTACTTC CASSLDRDEQYF TRBJ2-7 12 few TRBV7-8 -
TGTGCCATCAGCAACCAGCTCCCTGTCAGCACTGAAGCTTTCTTT CAISNQLPVSTEAFF TRBJ1-1 15 - TRBV10-3 -
TGCGCCAGCAGCTGGGACAGGGGCACAGATACGCAGTATTTT CASSWDRGTDTQYF TRBJ2-3 14 - TRBV5-1 TRBD1
TGTGCCAGCAGCCAAGGGGGAGGTGGGCCCGGGGAGCTGTTTTTT CASSQGGGGPGELFF TRBJ2-2 15 - TRBV3-1/TRBV3-2 -
TGTGCCAGCAGTTTATTGGGTCAGCCCCAGCATTTT CASSLLGQPQHF TRBJ1-5 12 few TRBV27 -
TGTGCCAGCAGCAAAGGGCGGGGATTTACCTACGAGCAGTACTTC CASSKGRGFTYEQYF TRBJ2-7 15 - TRBV21-1 -
TGTGCCAGCAGTTACTCCCGGGACCGCGTCGGCTACACCTTC CASSYSRDRVGYTF TRBJ1-2 14 - TRBV6-6 -
TGTGCCAGCAGAGGGCCTCCCGCCTATGGCTACACCTTC CASRGPPAYGYTF TRBJ1-2 13 - TRBV27 -
TGTGCCAGCAGTTACCCCGCCGGGACTGGGTTCCAGACCCAGTACTTC CASSYPAGTGFQTQYF TRBJ2-5 16 - TRBV6-5 -
TGTGCCAGCAGCCAAGAAGGACAGTCAGTAAGGAATTCACCCCTCCACTTT CASSQEGQSVRNSPLHF TRBJ1-6 17 - TRBV3-1/TRBV3-2 -
TGTGCCAGTAGATGGACCCCCGCGGGATCAGGAGGCTACACCTTC CASRWTPAGSGGYTF TRBJ1-2 15 few TRBV19 -
TGTGCCAGTTTCGGGAGCGCCGCAGATACGCAGTATTTT CASFGSAADTQYF TRBJ2-3 13 - TRBV2 -
TGTGCCAGCAGTTACTGGGCTAGCGGAGTCAAAAACATTCAGTACTTC CASSYWASGVKNIQYF TRBJ2-4 16 - TRBV6-2/TRBV6-3 TRBD2
TGTGCCAGCAGCCAAAGGGGTGGGTCTGGAAACACCATATATTTT CASSQRGGSGNTIYF TRBJ1-3 15 - TRBV7-8 -
TGTGCCAGCAGCTTAAAGCAGGGGGCAAATCAGCCCCAGCATTTT CASSLKQGANQPQHF TRBJ1-5 15 - TRBV7-2 TRBD1